The 23 T cell receptor beta chains given below trace back to one sample, sequenced in a study of T cell clonality in common variable immunodeficiency. General study findings and limits: Fewer deletions and N-nucleotide insertions were reportedly seen in common variable immunodeficiency TCR beta sequences.

Method: immunoSEQ multiplex PCR; TCRdb's copy keeps in-frame clones and lacks some. The repertoire consists of 10,000 to 13,000 clones, none detected only once. These TCRs' antigens remain unknown. Sequenced input: peripheral blood mononuclear cells. These TCRs come from a human donor with common variable immunodeficiency.

This clone qualifies as medium-sized (0.01 to 0.1%). The read ends 3 residues shy of where the CDR3 ends; the end is completed using the germline J gene. V usage is TRBV7-3 and J usage is TRBJ2-1; 9 nucleotides align to TRBD2. Germline lookup yields CDR1 SGHTA and CDR2 FQGTGA. This CDR3 comprises 15 residues. The junction had 1 base not matched to a gene; V was cut back by 2 bases and J by 2 bases. CDR3 amino acids: CASSLPSGAYNEQFF. The CDR3 bases that were read are TGTGCCAGCAGCTTACCTAGCGGGGCCTACAATGAG.

This clone was detected a few times. The observed sequence ends 3 residues before the CDR3 terminus, with the missing tail filled in from the germline J gene. The chain recombines TRBV2 with TRBJ2-5; no firm D call. The CDR3 covers 10 residues. Trimming left V 5 bases short and J 6 bases short, with 4 bases between. The germline V gene encodes CDR1 SNHLY and CDR2 FYNNEI. CDR3 sequence: CASSLKTQYF. The covered CDR3 bases are TGTGCCAGCAGTCTAAAGACC.

As to this clone: The DNA ends 3 residues before the CDR3 does, and the rest of the CDR3 is filled in from the germline J gene. This sequence joins TRBV19 and TRBJ1-1; D remains unclear. The CDR3 extends over 14 amino acids. Germline V lookup: CDR1 LNHDA, CDR2 SQIVND (reference sequence). V lost 7 bases, J lost 3 bases, and 15 bases lay in between. The sequenced part of the CDR3 DNA is TGTGCCAGTATTCCGGAGCTAGGATACACTGAA. It encodes CASIPELGYTE. The entire CDR3 is CASIPELGYTEAFF.

The sequenced part of the CDR3 DNA is TGTGCCAGTAGTATTTACAGGGGAACCTATGGC. It encodes CASSIYRGTYG. The complete CDR3 sequence is CASSIYRGTYGYTF. This chain connects TRBV19 to TRBJ1-2; 7 bases line up with TRBD1. The sequenced fragment ends 3 residues before the CDR3 boundary, so the rest is inferred from the germline J gene. This CDR3 contains 14 residues. Losses at the gene ends were 3 bases for V and 4 bases for J; bases not matched to a gene: 5. The V gene's germline CDR1 is LNHDA and CDR2 SQIVND (reference sequence).

CDR3 bases read: TGTGCCAGCAGCCCCAGGCCGGGACAGGGGGCCGAG. Its translation is CASSPRPGQGAE. In full, the CDR3 is CASSPRPGQGAEQYF. V gene TRBV7-9 combines with J gene TRBJ2-7; 12 bases match TRBD1. The read comes to an end 3 residues before the CDR3 does, leaving the germline J gene to fill in the end. The CDR3 is made up of 15 amino acids. Losses at the gene ends were 5 bases for V and 6 bases for J; bases not matched to a gene: 8. CDR1 SEHNR and CDR2 FQNEAQ come from the germline V gene (reference sequence).

In this sample, this clone turned up a few times. The read terminates 3 residues ahead of where the CDR3 ends, so the germline J gene completes it. V is TRBV7-6 and J is TRBJ2-7, with 11 bases aligning to TRBD2. The CDR3 is 15 residues long. Germline CDR1 SGHVS, CDR2 FNYEAQ. The trim removed 5 bases at V and 4 bases at J, leaving 7 bases unmatched. The CDR3 here is CASSVTGTSGYEQYF. The CDR3 bases that were read are TGTGCCAGCAGCGTCACCGGGACTAGCGGATACGAG.

This clone was observed a handful of times. The DNA read from the CDR3 is TGTGCCAGCTCACCGCGGACAGCCGGAAACACC. Protein: CASSPRTAGNT. The CDR3, in full, reads CASSPRTAGNTIYF. The rearrangement joins TRBV18 to TRBJ1-3, with D possibly matching TRBD1 (6 bases). The read terminates 3 residues before the CDR3 end, so the remaining end is supplied by the germline J gene. V was cut by 3 bases and J by 4 bases, with 10 bases left in between. There are 14 residues in the CDR3. Germline CDR1 is KGHSH and CDR2 is LQKENI.

Concerning this clone: Read coverage stops 3 residues before the CDR3 terminus; the germline J gene supplies the remainder. The V gene is TRBV20-1, the J gene TRBJ2-7, with 7 positions matching TRBD2. The CDR3 totals 13 residues. Germline lookup yields CDR1 DFQATT and CDR2 SNEGSKA (reference sequence). Trimming at V came to 6 bases and at J to 1 base, leaving 6 bases not matched to a gene. Partial CDR3 DNA: TGCAGTGCAACCTTAGCGGGTTCCTACGAG. The encoded protein is CSATLAGSYE. The full CDR3 protein is CSATLAGSYEQYF.

Of note for this clone: The read gets to within 3 residues of the CDR3 end, and the germline J gene fills in the rest. V usage is TRBV18 and J usage is TRBJ1-1, with D perhaps matching TRBD1 (5 bases). V was shortened by 7 bases and J by 5 bases, with 14 bases between the two germline ends. This CDR3 comprises 13 residues. Germline assignment: CDR1 KGHSH and CDR2 LQKENI. The CDR3 reads CASYSGRGTEAFF. The part of the CDR3 DNA that was read is TGTGCCAGCTACTCCGGGCGGGGGACTGAA.

With regard to this clone: The CDR3 is cut off 3 residues early in the read; its end comes from the germline J gene. The chain combines TRBV19 with TRBJ2-2, with a tentative D call TRBD1 (5 bases). V lost 4 bases to trimming and J lost 2 bases, with 14 bases between them. Germline assignment: CDR1 LNHDA and CDR2 SQIVND (reference sequence). CDR3 size: 16 residues. This chain's CDR3 is CASSTLTVVNTGELFF. The CDR3 bases that were read are TGTGCCAGTAGTACTCTGACAGTCGTAAACACCGGGGAG.

This clone has more than one count but fewer than ten. The read halts 3 residues ahead of the CDR3 end, with the missing end drawn from the germline J gene. This chain joins TRBV19 and TRBJ2-3; 10 nucleotides align to TRBD2. Looked up from germline, CDR1 is LNHDA and CDR2 is SQIVND (reference sequence). The CDR3 contains 16 residues. V was clipped by 4 bases and J by 7 bases; unmatched bases: 11. CDR3 DNA, as far as it was read: TGTGCCAGTAGTAGAAAAACTACTAGCGGGACGAATACG. Its protein is CASSRKTTSGTNT. The CDR3, in full, reads CASSRKTTSGTNTQYF.

This clone turned up a few times. From the germline J gene comes the end of the CDR3, since the read stops 3 residues before it. The V gene is TRBV19, the J gene TRBJ2-3, with D perhaps matching TRBD2 (6 bases). The CDR3 sequence is 16 residues long. Germline V gives CDR1 LNHDA, CDR2 SQIVND (reference sequence). Trimming pared 6 bases from V and 4 bases from J, leaving 20 bases between. CDR3 in amino acids: CASSRKRRAEPDTQYF. The part of the CDR3 DNA that was read is TGTGCCAGTAGCAGGAAACGGAGGGCCGAGCCAGATACG. The full variable domain, with the rest looked up from reference TRBV19 and TRBJ2-3, is DGGITQSPKYLFRKEGQNVTLSCEQNLNHDAMYWYRQDPGQGLRLIYYSQIVNDFQKGDIAEGYSVSREKKESFPLTVTSAQKNPTAFYLCASSRKRRAEPDTQYFGPGTRLTVL.

This clone was observed a handful of times. The read falls 3 residues short of the CDR3 end, and the missing part is taken from the germline J gene. The chain carries TRBV19 and TRBJ1-6, with 7 nucleotides matching TRBD1. V shed 5 bases, J shed 6 bases, and the junction held 7 bases outside the gene matches. The CDR3 loop spans 15 amino acids. CDR1 LNHDA and CDR2 SQIVND come from the germline V gene (reference sequence). The covered CDR3 bases are TGTGCCAGTAGTCCCCAGACAGGGTCTAATTCACCC. This translates into CASSPQTGSNSP. The complete CDR3 reads CASSPQTGSNSPLHF. The full variable domain, in which reference TRBV19 and TRBJ1-6 provide the parts outside the CDR3, is DGGITQSPKYLFRKEGQNVTLSCEQNLNHDAMYWYRQDPGQGLRLIYYSQIVNDFQKGDIAEGYSVSREKKESFPLTVTSAQKNPTAFYLCASSPQTGSNSPLHFGNGTRLTVT.

Worth noting for this clone: The CDR3 goes on 3 residues after the read ends, and that part is filled in from the germline J gene. This rearrangement joins TRBV18 to TRBJ2-3, with TRBD2 identical over 9 bases. The CDR3 sequence is 16 residues long. Germline V gene lookup returns CDR1 KGHSH and CDR2 LQKENI. The J segment lost 5 bases and the V segment lost 1 base, leaving 7 bases of the junction unmatched. The CDR3 bases that were read are TGTGCCAGCTCACCACTGGGCGGGAGGGCCGAAGATACG. Translated, it gives CASSPLGGRAEDT. The full CDR3 sequence reads CASSPLGGRAEDTQYF.

In regard to this clone: The read terminates 3 residues before the CDR3 end, so the remaining end is supplied by the germline J gene. The chain links TRBV7-2 to TRBJ1-2; a weak D match, TRBD1 (5 bases). This CDR3 contains 14 residues. Germline CDR1 and CDR2: SGHTA and FQGNSA. The germline V and J ends were trimmed by 5 bases and 0 bases, with 10 bases remaining between them. The sequenced CDR3 bases are TGTGCCAGCAGCCGGGGGAGAACTAACTATGGC. Translated, it gives CASSRGRTNYG. The entire CDR3 protein is CASSRGRTNYGYTF.

By its share, this clone is medium-sized. The CDR3 end falls 3 residues outside the read, so it is completed with the germline J gene. This chain joins TRBV5-1 and TRBJ1-3; a weak D match, TRBD1 (5 bases). CDR1 and CDR2 (germline): SGHRS, YFSETQ. The V gene lost 0 bases and the J gene lost 2 bases, with 6 bases spanning the gap. The CDR3 consists of 14 residues. The covered CDR3 bases are TGCGCCAGCAGCTTGGACAGGACTGGAAACACC. It encodes CASSLDRTGNT. The whole CDR3 sequence reads CASSLDRTGNTIYF.

As for this clone: Read sequence stops 3 residues before the CDR3 end, and the germline J gene provides the missing end. This chain joins TRBV18 and TRBJ2-7; 8 bases are a match to TRBD2. The CDR3 has 16 residues. CDR1 is KGHSH, CDR2 LQKENI, per germline. Trimming removed 6 bases from V and 1 base from J; junction bases left unmatched: 11. The CDR3 bases that were read are TGTGCCAGCTCTCCCGCCGGCGCGGGAGGATCCTACGAG. Translation: CASSPAGAGGSYE. The CDR3 reads in full as CASSPAGAGGSYEQYF.

A few counts support this clone. The sequenced part of the CDR3 DNA is TGTGCCAGCAGCCCGACGGGACTACAAGAGACC. This sequence encodes CASSPTGLQET. The whole CDR3 sequence reads CASSPTGLQETQYF. The chain is built from TRBV7-3 and TRBJ2-5; 7 bases are a match to TRBD2. Sequencing ends 3 residues short of the CDR3 end; the germline J gene provides the rest. CDR1 and CDR2 from the germline V gene are SGHTA and FQGTGA. The V and J ends lost 5 bases and 2 bases, in that order; junction bases with no gene match: 5. The CDR3 runs 14 residues.

This clone was counted only a few times. CDR3 DNA (partial): TGTGCCAGTAGTATCATGAGGGCCGCAACTAATGAAAAA. Amino acid sequence: CASSIMRAATNEK. The whole CDR3 protein reads CASSIMRAATNEKLFF. The V gene is TRBV19, the J gene TRBJ1-4; no reliable D call. Coverage ceases 3 residues before the CDR3 finishes, and the germline J gene fills in the end. The germline V and J ends were trimmed by 3 bases and 0 bases, with 11 bases remaining between them. Germline assignment: CDR1 LNHDA and CDR2 SQIVND (reference sequence). The CDR3 is 16 amino acids.

For this clone: The read falls 3 residues short of the CDR3 end, and the missing part is taken from the germline J gene. V gene TRBV6-4 combines with J gene TRBJ1-6; D uncertain. Trimming pared 2 bases from V and 5 bases from J, leaving 4 bases between. CDR3 size: 13 residues. Per germline, CDR1 MRHNA and CDR2 SNTAGT. The chain's CDR3 is CASSDRDNSPLHF. The DNA read from the CDR3 is TGTGCCAGCAGTGACAGGGATAATTCACCC.

This clone was seen a handful of times. The CDR3 end falls 3 residues outside the read, so it is completed with the germline J gene. The chain combines TRBV19 with TRBJ2-5; 8 nucleotides agree with TRBD1. The CDR3 totals 16 residues. The V segment lost 5 bases and the J segment 2 bases; nucleotides outside the gene matches: 10. CDR1 and CDR2 from the germline V gene are LNHDA and SQIVND (reference sequence). The covered CDR3 bases are TGTGCCAGTAGTGGGACAGGTGGTTGGGGACAAGAGACC. It specifies CASSGTGGWGQET. The whole CDR3 sequence is CASSGTGGWGQETQYF.

This clone turned up a few times. Sequencing ends 3 residues short of the CDR3 end; the germline J gene provides the rest. The chain joins TRBV7-2 to TRBJ1-2; D remains unclear. The CDR3 covers 13 residues. The germline gives CDR1 SGHTA, CDR2 FQGNSA. CDR3 DNA (partial): TGTGCCAGCAGCCCGGGCAGCGGTCTGGGC. This translates into CASSPGSGLG. The whole CDR3 sequence reads CASSPGSGLGYTF.

This clone was recorded a few times. The read halts 3 residues ahead of the CDR3 end, with the missing end drawn from the germline J gene. V gene TRBV19 combines with J gene TRBJ2-1, with D perhaps matching TRBD2 (6 bases). The length of the CDR3 is 15 residues. Germline V gene data show CDR1 as LNHDA and CDR2 as SQIVND (reference sequence). Trimming removed 5 bases from V and 1 base from J, with 12 bases in between. The CDR3 bases that were read are TGTGCCAGTAGTGCATTTAGCGGATCCTACAATGAG. It translates to CASSAFSGSYNE. The full-length CDR3 reads as CASSAFSGSYNEQFF.